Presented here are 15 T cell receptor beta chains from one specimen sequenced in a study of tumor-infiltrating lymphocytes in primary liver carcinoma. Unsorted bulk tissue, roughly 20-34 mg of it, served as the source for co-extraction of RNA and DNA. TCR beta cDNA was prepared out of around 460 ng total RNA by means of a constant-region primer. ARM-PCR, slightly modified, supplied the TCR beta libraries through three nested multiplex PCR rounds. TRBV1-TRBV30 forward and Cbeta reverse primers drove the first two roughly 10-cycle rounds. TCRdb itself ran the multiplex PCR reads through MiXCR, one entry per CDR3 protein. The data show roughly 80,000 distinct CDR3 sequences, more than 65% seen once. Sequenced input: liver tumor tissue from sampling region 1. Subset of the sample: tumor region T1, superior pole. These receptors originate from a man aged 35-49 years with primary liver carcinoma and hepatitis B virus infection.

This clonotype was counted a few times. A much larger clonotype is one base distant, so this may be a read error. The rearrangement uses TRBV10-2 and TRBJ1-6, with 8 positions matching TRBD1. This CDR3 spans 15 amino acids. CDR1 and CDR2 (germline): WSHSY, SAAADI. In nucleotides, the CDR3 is TGCGCCAGCGGTGAGCAGGGGGCTGGGAATTCACCCCTCCACTTT. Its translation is CASGEQGAGNSPLHF.

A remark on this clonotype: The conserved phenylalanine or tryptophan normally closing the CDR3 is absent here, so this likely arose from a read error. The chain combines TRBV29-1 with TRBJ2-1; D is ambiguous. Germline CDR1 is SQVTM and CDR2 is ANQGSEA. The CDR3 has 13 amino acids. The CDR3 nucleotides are TGCAGCGTTGGACTGGCCTCCTACAATGGGCAGTTCTTA. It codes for CSVGLASYNGQFL.

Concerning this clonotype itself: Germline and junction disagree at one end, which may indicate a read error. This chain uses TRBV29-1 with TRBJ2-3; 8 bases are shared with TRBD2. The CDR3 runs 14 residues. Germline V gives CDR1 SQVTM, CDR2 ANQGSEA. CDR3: CSVSGGTVGDTRYF. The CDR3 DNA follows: TGCAGTGTTTCGGGAGGGACGGTGGGAGATACGCGGTATTTT.

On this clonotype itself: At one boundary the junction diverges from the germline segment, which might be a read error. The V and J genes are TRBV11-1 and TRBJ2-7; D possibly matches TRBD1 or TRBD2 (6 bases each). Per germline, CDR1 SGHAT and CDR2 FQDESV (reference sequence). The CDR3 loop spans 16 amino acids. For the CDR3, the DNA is TGTGTCAGCAGCCTATCAGGTGGGGGGCGCGGAGACGAACAGTACTTC. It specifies CVSSLSGGGRGDEQYF.

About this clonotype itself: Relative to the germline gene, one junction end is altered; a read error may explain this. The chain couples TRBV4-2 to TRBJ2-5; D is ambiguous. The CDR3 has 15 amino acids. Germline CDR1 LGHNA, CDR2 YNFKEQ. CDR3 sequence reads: CASIQDRPPQDTQYF. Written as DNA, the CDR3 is TGCGCCAGCATCCAAGATAGACCGCCTCAAGACACCCAGTACTTT.

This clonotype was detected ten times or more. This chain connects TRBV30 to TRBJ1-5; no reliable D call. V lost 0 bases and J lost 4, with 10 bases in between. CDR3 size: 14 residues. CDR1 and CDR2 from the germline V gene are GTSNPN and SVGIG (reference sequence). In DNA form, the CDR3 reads TGTGCCTGGAGTGTATTGGGTTTGAATCAGCCCCAGCATTTT. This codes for CAWSVLGLNQPQHF.

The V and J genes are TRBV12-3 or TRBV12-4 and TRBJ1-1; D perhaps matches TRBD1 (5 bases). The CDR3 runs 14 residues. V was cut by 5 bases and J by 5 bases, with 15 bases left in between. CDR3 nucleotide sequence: TGTGCCAGCAGTCGAAGTTCTCGGGGGACTGAAGCTTTCTTT. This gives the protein CASSRSSRGTEAFF.

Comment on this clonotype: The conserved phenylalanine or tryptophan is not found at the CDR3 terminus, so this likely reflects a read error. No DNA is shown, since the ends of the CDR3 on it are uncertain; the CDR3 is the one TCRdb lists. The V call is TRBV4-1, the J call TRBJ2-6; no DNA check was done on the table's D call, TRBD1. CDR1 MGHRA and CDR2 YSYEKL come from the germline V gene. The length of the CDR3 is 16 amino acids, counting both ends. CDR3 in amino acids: CASSQEAGTGANVLAS.

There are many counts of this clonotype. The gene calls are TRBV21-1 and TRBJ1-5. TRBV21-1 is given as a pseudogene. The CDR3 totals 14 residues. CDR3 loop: CASSRRVSNQPQHF. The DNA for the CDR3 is TGTGCCAGCAGCCGACGCGTTAGCAATCAGCCCCAGCATTTT.

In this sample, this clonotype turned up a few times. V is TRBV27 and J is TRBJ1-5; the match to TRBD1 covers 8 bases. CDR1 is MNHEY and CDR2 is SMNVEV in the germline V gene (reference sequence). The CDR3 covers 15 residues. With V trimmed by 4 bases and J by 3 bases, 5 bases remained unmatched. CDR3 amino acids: CASSSVDRDNQPQHF. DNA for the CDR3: TGTGCCAGCAGTTCTGTGGACAGGGACAATCAGCCCCAGCATTTT.

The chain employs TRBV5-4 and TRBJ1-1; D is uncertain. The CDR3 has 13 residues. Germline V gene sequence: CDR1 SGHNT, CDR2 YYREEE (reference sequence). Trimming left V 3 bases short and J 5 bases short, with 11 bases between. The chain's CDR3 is CASSSQDPTEAFF. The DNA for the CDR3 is TGTGCCAGCAGCTCCCAAGACCCTACTGAAGCTTTCTTT.

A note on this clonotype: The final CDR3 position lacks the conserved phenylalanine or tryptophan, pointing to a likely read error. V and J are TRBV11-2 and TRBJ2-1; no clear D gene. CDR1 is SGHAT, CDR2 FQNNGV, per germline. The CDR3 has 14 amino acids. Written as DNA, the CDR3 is TGTGCTAGCAGCCCCGCTGCAGGCGGTAATGAGCAGTTCCTC. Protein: CASSPAAGGNEQFL.

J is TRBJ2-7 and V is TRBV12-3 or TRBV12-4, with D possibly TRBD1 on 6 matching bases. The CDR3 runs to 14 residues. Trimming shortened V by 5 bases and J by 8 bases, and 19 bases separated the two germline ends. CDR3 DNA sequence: TGTGCCAGCAGTATTTACAGGGTTCAGGACAAGCAGTACTTC. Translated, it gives CASSIYRVQDKQYF.

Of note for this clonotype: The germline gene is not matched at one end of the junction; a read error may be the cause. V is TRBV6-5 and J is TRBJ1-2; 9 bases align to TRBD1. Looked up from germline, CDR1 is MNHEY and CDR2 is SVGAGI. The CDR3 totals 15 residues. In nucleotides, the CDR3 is TGTGGCAGCAATTACTTCTCGACAGGGGGTTATGGCTACACCTTC. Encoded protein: CGSNYFSTGGYGYTF.

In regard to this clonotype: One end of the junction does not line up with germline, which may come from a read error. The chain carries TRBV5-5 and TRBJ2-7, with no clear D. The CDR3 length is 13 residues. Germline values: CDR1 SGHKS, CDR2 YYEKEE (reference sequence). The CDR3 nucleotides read TGTACCAGCAGCTTGTCGCAGAAAGAGACCCAATACTTC. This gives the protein CTSSLSQKETQYF. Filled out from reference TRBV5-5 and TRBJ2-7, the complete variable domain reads DAGVTQSPTHLIKTRGQQVTLRCSPISGHKSVSWYQQVLGQGPQFIFQYYEKEERGRGNFPDRFSARQFPNYSSELNVNALLLGDSALYLCTSSLSQKETQYFGPGTRLTVT.